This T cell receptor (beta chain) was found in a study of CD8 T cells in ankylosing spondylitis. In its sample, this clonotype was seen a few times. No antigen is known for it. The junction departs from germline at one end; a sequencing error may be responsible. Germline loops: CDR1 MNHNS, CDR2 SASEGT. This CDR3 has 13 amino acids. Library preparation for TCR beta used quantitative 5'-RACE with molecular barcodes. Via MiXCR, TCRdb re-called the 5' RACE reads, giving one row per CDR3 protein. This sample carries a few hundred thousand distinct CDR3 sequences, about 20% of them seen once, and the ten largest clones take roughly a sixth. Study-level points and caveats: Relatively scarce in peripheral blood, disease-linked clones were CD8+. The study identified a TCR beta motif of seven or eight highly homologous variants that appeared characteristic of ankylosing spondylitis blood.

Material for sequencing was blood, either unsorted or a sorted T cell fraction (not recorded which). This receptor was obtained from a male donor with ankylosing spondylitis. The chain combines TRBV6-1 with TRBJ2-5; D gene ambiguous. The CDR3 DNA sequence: TGTGCCAGCAGTAAAGCTAGGGCTGGAACCCAGTACTTC. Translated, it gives CASSKARAGTQYF.